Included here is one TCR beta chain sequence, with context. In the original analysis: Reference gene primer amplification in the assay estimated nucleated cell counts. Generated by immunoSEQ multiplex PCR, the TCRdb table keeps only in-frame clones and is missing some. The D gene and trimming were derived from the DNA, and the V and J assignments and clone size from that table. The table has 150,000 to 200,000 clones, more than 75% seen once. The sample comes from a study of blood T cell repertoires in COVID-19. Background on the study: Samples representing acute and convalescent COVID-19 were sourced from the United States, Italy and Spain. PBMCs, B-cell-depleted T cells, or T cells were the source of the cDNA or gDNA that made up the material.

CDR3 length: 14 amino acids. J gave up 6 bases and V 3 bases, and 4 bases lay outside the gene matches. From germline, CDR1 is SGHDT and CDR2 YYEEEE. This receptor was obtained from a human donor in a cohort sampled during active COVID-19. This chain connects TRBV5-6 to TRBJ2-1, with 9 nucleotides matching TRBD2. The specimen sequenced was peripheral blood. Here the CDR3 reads CASSSGTSSNEQFF. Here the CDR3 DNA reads TGTGCCAGCAGCTCCGGGACTAGCTCCAATGAGCAGTTCTTC.